One and the same sample provided the 23 T cell receptor beta chains below, sequenced in a study of cytomegalovirus exposure and HLA in healthy donors. The PCR had 60 Vbeta and 13 Jbeta primers. Method: immunoSEQ multiplex PCR; TCRdb's copy keeps in-frame clones and lacks some. The sample has 95,000 to 150,000 clones, about 76% seen once. Source material: PBMCs. The receptor source for this set is a man between 60 and 75 years old in good health and CMV-seropositive.

The chain couples TRBV5-1 to TRBJ2-1; 10 positions match TRBD2. This CDR3 region has 14 residues. CDR1 and CDR2 from the germline V gene are SGHRS and YFSETQ. Trimming removed 4 bases from V and 2 bases from J; junction bases left unmatched: 0. The DNA for the CDR3 is TGCGCCAGCAGCAGCGGGGGGGCCTACAATGAGCAGTTCTTC. The encoded protein is CASSSGGAYNEQFF.

The V and J genes are TRBV7-9 and TRBJ2-5; 9 bases line up with TRBD2. Germline values: CDR1 SEHNR, CDR2 FQNEAQ (reference sequence). V was clipped by 3 bases and J by 7 bases; unmatched bases: 9. This CDR3 is 15 amino acids long. The CDR3 is CASSFGGGDGSTQYF. The DNA of the CDR3 is TGTGCCAGCAGCTTCGGCGGGGGGGATGGATCGACCCAGTACTTC.

Concerning this clone: Other nucleotide sequences in the sample specify the same CDR3. The genes are TRBV19 and TRBJ2-5; maybe TRBD2 (5 bases). V lost 1 base to trimming and J lost 5 bases, with 5 bases between them. The CDR3 sequence is 12 residues long. The germline CDR1 and CDR2 sequences are LNHDA and SQIVND (reference sequence). The DNA of the CDR3 is TGTGCCAGTAGTATAGGAGGGGAGACCCAGTACTTC. Protein sequence: CASSIGGETQYF.

The V call is TRBV5-6, the J call TRBJ1-2; D is undetermined. This CDR3 spans 15 amino acids. Germline CDR1 and CDR2: SGHDT and YYEEEE. V lost 0 bases and J lost 0, with 9 bases in between. The CDR3 DNA sequence: TGTGCCAGCAGCTTGGCAACGGGGACTAACTATGGCTACACCTTC. Protein sequence: CASSLATGTNYGYTF.

This chain uses TRBV7-6 with TRBJ2-5; TRBD2 might be the D (7 bases). This CDR3 has 14 amino acids. The ends were cut back, 3 bases at V and 3 bases at J, with 11 bases in the middle. CDR1 and CDR2 from the germline V gene are SGHVS and FNYEAQ. The CDR3 sequence is CASSFGRGEETQYF. The CDR3 DNA reads as TGTGCCAGCAGCTTTGGGAGGGGGGAAGAGACCCAGTACTTC.

This clone was detected only once. The chain couples TRBV7-9 to TRBJ1-2; the D gene is possibly TRBD1 (5 bases). V was shortened by 3 bases and J by 2 bases, with 10 bases between the two germline ends. Per the germline V gene, CDR1 is SEHNR and CDR2 is FQNEAQ (reference sequence). The CDR3 has 14 amino acids. CDR3 sequence (DNA): TGTGCCAGCAGCTTGGACATTTCAAACTATGGCTACACCTTC. Translated: CASSLDISNYGYTF.

About this clone itself: A junction end diverges from the germline sequence, so it may reflect a read error. The J gene is TRBJ1-3, the V gene TRBV9; 8 nucleotides align to TRBD1. Germline CDR1 reads SGDLS; CDR2 reads YYNGEE. The CDR3 consists of 16 residues. The CDR3: CASNVGQGATGNTIYF. CDR3 DNA sequence: TGTGCCAGCAACGTAGGTCAGGGGGCTACTGGAAACACCATATATTTT. The whole variable domain, remainder taken from reference TRBV9 and TRBJ1-3, is DSGVTQTPKHLITATGQRVTLRCSPRSGDLSVYWYQQSLDQGLQFLIQYYNGEERAKGNILERFSAQQFPDLHSELNLSSLELGDSALYFCASNVGQGATGNTIYFGEGSWLTVV.

This clone has a handful of counts. This chain connects TRBV5-4 to TRBJ1-1; maybe TRBD1 (5 bases). The CDR3 covers 14 residues. V lost 4 bases and J 11 bases, leaving 21 bases between the germline ends. Germline assignment: CDR1 SGHNT and CDR2 YYREEE (reference sequence). CDR3 protein: CASSPQGVYGGAFF. As DNA, the CDR3 is TGTGCCAGCAGCCCTCAGGGCGTTTACGGGGGGGCTTTCTTT.

V is TRBV7-6 and J is TRBJ1-5; no definite D call. Trimming left V 2 bases short and J 2 bases short, with 4 bases between. The germline V gene encodes CDR1 SGHVS and CDR2 FNYEAQ. CDR3 size: 13 residues. The CDR3 sequence is CASSLTGNQPQHF. The CDR3 DNA follows: TGTGCCAGCAGCTTAACGGGCAATCAGCCCCAGCATTTT.

This clone has a single count. This chain connects TRBV11-1 to TRBJ2-7; 8 nucleotides align to TRBD2. V lost 1 base to trimming and J lost 8 bases; unmatched junction nucleotides: 10. Germline V gene data show CDR1 as SGHAT and CDR2 as FQDESV (reference sequence). The CDR3 has 15 amino acids. DNA of the CDR3: TGTGCCAGCAGCTTAGGGCATAGCGGGGTGACGAAGCAGTACTTC. Its protein is CASSLGHSGVTKQYF.

This chain joins TRBV30 and TRBJ2-2; 13 bases fit TRBD2. The CDR3 is made up of 20 amino acids. V trimming: 5 bases; J trimming: 2 bases; junction bases outside the gene matches: 17. The germline V gene has CDR1 GTSNPN and CDR2 SVGIG (reference sequence). DNA for the CDR3: TGTGCCTGGGAACTACCGGGACTAGCGGGGAGCATCGTCAACACCGGGGAGCTGTTTTTT. It yields the protein CAWELPGLAGSIVNTGELFF. The variable domain in full, with the rest retrieved from reference TRBV30 and TRBJ2-2, is SQTIHQWPATLVQPVGSPLSLECTVEGTSNPNLYWYRQAAGRGLQLLFYSVGIGQISSEVPQNLSASRPQDRQFILSSKKLLLSDSGFYLCAWELPGLAGSIVNTGELFFGEGSRLTVL.

This clone was observed a handful of times. The V call is TRBV6-4, the J call TRBJ1-1; D possibly corresponds to TRBD1 (5 bases). The germline CDR1 and CDR2 sequences are MRHNA and SNTAGT. V lost 9 bases to trimming and J lost 7 bases, with 15 bases between them. This CDR3 is built from 12 residues. This chain's CDR3 is CASNQGAGEAFF. The CDR3 DNA follows: TGTGCCAGTAACCAGGGAGCGGGTGAAGCTTTCTTT.

This sequence joins TRBV5-1 and TRBJ2-7; 11 bases fit TRBD1. From germline, CDR1 is SGHRS and CDR2 YFSETQ. The J segment lost 4 bases and the V segment lost 1 base, leaving 4 bases of the junction unmatched. The CDR3 sequence is 15 residues long. The CDR3 is CASSLRTGGSYEQYF. CDR3 DNA: TGCGCCAGCAGCTTGCGGACAGGGGGCTCGTACGAGCAGTACTTC. The whole variable domain, filled in from reference TRBV5-1 and TRBJ2-7, reads KAGVTQTPRYLIKTRGQQVTLSCSPISGHRSVSWYQQTPGQGLQFLFEYFSETQRNKGNFPGRFSGRQFSNSRSEMNVSTLELGDSALYLCASSLRTGGSYEQYFGPGTRLTVT.

The gene calls are TRBV15 and TRBJ2-6; 7 positions match TRBD1. The CDR3 totals 14 residues. Germline lookup yields CDR1 LNHNV and CDR2 YYDKDF (reference sequence). With V trimmed by 3 bases and J by 7 bases, 3 bases remained unmatched. The CDR3 is CATSRGQSANVLTF. In nucleotides, the CDR3 is TGTGCCACCAGCAGGGGACAGTCTGCCAACGTCCTGACTTTC. The complete variable domain, with remaining parts taken from reference TRBV15 and TRBJ2-6, reads DAMVIQNPRYQVTQFGKPVTLSCSQTLNHNVMYWYQQKSSQAPKLLFHYYDKDFNNEADTPDNFQSRRPNTSFCFLDIRSPGLGDTAMYLCATSRGQSANVLTFGAGSRLTVL.

Only one count was recorded for this clone. This chain connects TRBV19 to TRBJ2-7; D remains ambiguous. CDR3 size: 12 residues. Germline lookup yields CDR1 LNHDA and CDR2 SQIVND (reference sequence). V was clipped by 0 bases and J by 7 bases, with 7 bases between them. Here the CDR3 reads CASSIDPREQYF. The DNA for the CDR3 is TGTGCCAGTAGTATAGACCCTAGAGAGCAGTACTTC.

In its sample, this clone was seen a few times. V and J are TRBV5-5 and TRBJ2-5, with 9 bases lining up with TRBD1. Trimming removed 4 bases from V and 4 bases from J; junction bases left unmatched: 8. From germline, CDR1 is SGHKS and CDR2 YYEKEE (reference sequence). The CDR3 length is 15 residues. The CDR3 DNA sequence: TGTGCCAGCAGCATGGGACAGGGAGAGGCAGAGACCCAGTACTTC. Residues: CASSMGQGEAETQYF.

Only one count was recorded for this clone. This chain joins TRBV30 and TRBJ2-7; the D gene is possibly TRBD1 (6 bases). Trimming removed 3 bases from V and 2 bases from J, with 8 bases in between. CDR1 and CDR2 (germline): GTSNPN, SVGIG (reference sequence). The CDR3 has 12 amino acids. CDR3 bases: TGTGCCTGGAGGGACAGAGCCTACGAGCAGTACTTC. Its translation is CAWRDRAYEQYF.

The chain employs TRBV5-1 and TRBJ2-7, with D perhaps matching TRBD2 (5 bases). The V and J ends lost 0 bases and 6 bases respectively, with 16 bases between them. Germline V gives CDR1 SGHRS, CDR2 YFSETQ. This CDR3 contains 15 residues. CDR3 DNA sequence: TGCGCCAGCAGCTTGGTAGAGGGCCTCTTACGCGAGCAGTACTTC. Translation gives CASSLVEGLLREQYF.

J is TRBJ2-1 and V is TRBV4-2; a weak D match, TRBD1 (5 bases). This CDR3 is 14 amino acids long. The germline V and J ends were trimmed by 2 bases and 4 bases, with 9 bases remaining between them. Germline assignment: CDR1 LGHNA and CDR2 YNFKEQ. CDR3 sequence: CASSQSQGYNEQFF. The CDR3 DNA sequence: TGTGCCAGCAGCCAATCCCAGGGTTACAATGAGCAGTTCTTC.

The rearrangement links TRBV7-2 to TRBJ1-1; 7 nucleotides agree with TRBD1. The CDR3 covers 13 residues. The ends lost 1 base at V and 4 bases at J; junction bases unmatched: 0. Germline V gene sequence: CDR1 SGHTA, CDR2 FQGNSA. CDR3 loop: CASSLGQGTEAFF. The CDR3 DNA is TGTGCCAGCAGCTTAGGACAGGGCACTGAAGCTTTCTTT.

V gene TRBV2 combines with J gene TRBJ1-2; tentative D call: TRBD1 (5 bases). V was shortened by 7 bases and J by 3 bases, with 18 bases between the two germline ends. The CDR3 totals 15 residues. Germline CDR1 SNHLY, CDR2 FYNNEI. The CDR3 loop reads CASKRGMSSDYGYTF. Here the CDR3 DNA reads TGTGCCAGCAAAAGGGGCATGAGCTCGGACTATGGCTACACCTTC.

V and J are TRBV4-2 and TRBJ1-2, with 10 bases that match TRBD1. CDR1 LGHNA and CDR2 YNFKEQ come from the germline V gene. J gave up 4 bases and V 1 base, and 3 bases lay outside the gene matches. The CDR3 is 15 residues long. The CDR3 DNA follows: TGTGCCAGCAGCCAAGTGGGACAGGGGTCCTATGGCTACACCTTC. This gives the protein CASSQVGQGSYGYTF.

The V and J genes are TRBV7-9 and TRBJ1-2, with TRBD1 matching over 9 bases. The CDR3 is 12 residues long. The V gene's germline CDR1 is SEHNR and CDR2 FQNEAQ (reference sequence). The V segment lost 6 bases and the J segment 7 bases; nucleotides outside the gene matches: 3. The CDR3 reads CASSRDRAGYTF. The CDR3 bases are TGTGCCAGCAGTCGGGACAGGGCTGGCTACACCTTC.